Below, 2 T cell receptor beta chains from the same sample are listed, as sequenced in a study of neurological immune-mediated disorders. Time point: longitudinal time-point 2. MiXCR, run by TCRdb on the 5' RACE reads, gives a single entry per CDR3 protein. The table lists 81,000 or so distinct CDR3 sequences, 13% of them singletons. The sequenced sample was PBMCs. Receptor source: a female donor with HTLV-1-associated myelopathy (HAM/TSP).

This clonotype has a count of ten or more. The CDR3 sequence: CASSATVEGVGGTFF. The CDR3 DNA follows: TGTGCCAGCAGTGCCACAGTGGAGGGGGTCGGGGGGACTTTCTTT. This chain joins TRBV2 and TRBJ1-1; a possible D gene is TRBD1 (6 bases). The germline CDR1 and CDR2 sequences are SNHLY and FYNNEI. V dropped 4 bases and J dropped 12 bases, with 24 bases sitting between them. CDR3 length equals 15 residues.

This clonotype was recorded many times. The chain employs TRBV7-9 and TRBJ2-7, with D possibly being TRBD1 (6 bases). Trimming pared 5 bases from V and 3 bases from J, leaving 17 bases between. The V gene's germline CDR1 is SEHNR and CDR2 FQNEAQ (reference sequence). The CDR3 is made up of 15 amino acids. The CDR3 nucleotides read TGTGCCAGCAGCCCGGGTTTAGGGGGTTTCTACGAGCAGTACTTC. Translated: CASSPGLGGFYEQYF.